The clone carrying this T cell receptor beta chain occurred a few times. The target antigen is unknown. This entry belongs to a study of T cells in narcolepsy. Notes on the study in general: Reportedly, autoreactive clonotypes were serially detected in patients' blood but not controls'.

Only in-frame clones appear in the TCRdb table, and some are missing; sequencing was by immunoSEQ multiplex PCR. The sample lists approximately 17,000 clones, around 70% occurring once. Sequencing used CD45RA- memory CD8+ T cells from PBMCs. The TCR comes from a human donor with narcolepsy.

The CDR3 DNA is TGTGCCAGCAGCCAGGGTAGCACTGAAGCTTTCTTT. Translation gives CASSQGSTEAFF. This chain links TRBV2 with TRBJ1-1, with D tentatively TRBD1 (5 bases). The germline V gene has CDR1 SNHLY and CDR2 FYNNEI. V shed 6 bases and J shed 4 bases, with 9 bases lying between them. The CDR3 consists of 12 residues.